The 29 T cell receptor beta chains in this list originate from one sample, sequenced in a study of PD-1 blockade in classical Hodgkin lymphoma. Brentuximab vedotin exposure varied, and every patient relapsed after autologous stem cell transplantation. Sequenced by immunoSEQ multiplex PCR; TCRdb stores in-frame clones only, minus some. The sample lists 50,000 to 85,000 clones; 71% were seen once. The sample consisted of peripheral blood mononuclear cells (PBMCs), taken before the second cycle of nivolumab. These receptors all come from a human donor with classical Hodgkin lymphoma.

CDR3 region: CASSTLGTLDNEQFF. The CDR3 nucleotides read TGTGCCAGTAGTACACTGGGGACTTTGGACAATGAGCAGTTCTTC. V gene TRBV19 combines with J gene TRBJ2-1, with D tentatively TRBD2 (6 bases). The germline V and J ends were trimmed by 4 bases and 5 bases, with 15 bases remaining between them. The V gene's germline CDR1 is LNHDA and CDR2 SQIVND (reference sequence). The CDR3 covers 15 residues.

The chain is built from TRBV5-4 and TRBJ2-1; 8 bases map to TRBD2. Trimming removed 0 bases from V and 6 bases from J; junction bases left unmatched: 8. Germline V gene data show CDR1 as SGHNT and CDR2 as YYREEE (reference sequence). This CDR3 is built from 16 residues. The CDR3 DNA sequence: TGTGCCAGCAGCTTGGTAGGGCGGGAGGTTTTCAATGAGCAGTTCTTC. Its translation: CASSLVGREVFNEQFF. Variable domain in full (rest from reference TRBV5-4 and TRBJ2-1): ETGVTQSPTHLIKTRGQQVTLRCSSQSGHNTVSWYQQALGQGPQFIFQYYREEENGRGNFPPRFSGLQFPNYSSELNVNALELDDSALYLCASSLVGREVFNEQFFGPGTRLTVL.

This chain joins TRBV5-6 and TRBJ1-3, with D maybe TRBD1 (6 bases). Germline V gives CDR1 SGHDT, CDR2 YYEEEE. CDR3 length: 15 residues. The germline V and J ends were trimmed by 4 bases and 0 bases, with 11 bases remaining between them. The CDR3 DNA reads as TGTGCCAGCAGCCGGGACATAAGCTCTGGAAACACCATATATTTT. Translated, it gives CASSRDISSGNTIYF.

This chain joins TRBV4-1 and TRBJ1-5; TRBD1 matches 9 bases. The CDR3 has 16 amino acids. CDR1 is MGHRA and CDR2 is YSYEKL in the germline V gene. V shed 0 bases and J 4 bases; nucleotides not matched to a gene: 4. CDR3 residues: CASSQDRGQGNQPQHF. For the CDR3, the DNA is TGCGCCAGCAGCCAAGATAGGGGACAGGGTAATCAGCCCCAGCATTTT.

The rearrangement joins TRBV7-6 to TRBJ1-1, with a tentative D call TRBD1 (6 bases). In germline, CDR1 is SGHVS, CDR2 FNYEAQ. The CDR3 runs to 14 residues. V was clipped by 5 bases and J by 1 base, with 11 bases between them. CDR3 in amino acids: CASSVGHPNTEAFF. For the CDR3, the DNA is TGTGCCAGCAGCGTGGGACACCCGAACACTGAAGCTTTCTTT.

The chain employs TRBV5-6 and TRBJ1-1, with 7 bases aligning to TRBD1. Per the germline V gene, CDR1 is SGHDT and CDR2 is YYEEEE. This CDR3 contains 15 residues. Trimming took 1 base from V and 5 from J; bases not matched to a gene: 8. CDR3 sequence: CASSLFQGVWTEAFF. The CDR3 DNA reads TGTGCCAGCAGCTTGTTCCAGGGGGTATGGACTGAAGCTTTCTTT.

CDR3: CATSRPFGLAPYNEQFF. The CDR3 DNA follows: TGTGCCACCAGCAGGCCCTTCGGACTAGCGCCCTACAATGAGCAGTTCTTC. The V and J genes are TRBV15 and TRBJ2-1, with 9 nucleotides matching TRBD2. Germline CDR1 and CDR2: LNHNV and YYDKDF (reference sequence). CDR3 length: 17 amino acids. With V trimmed by 3 bases and J by 2 bases, 8 bases remained unmatched.

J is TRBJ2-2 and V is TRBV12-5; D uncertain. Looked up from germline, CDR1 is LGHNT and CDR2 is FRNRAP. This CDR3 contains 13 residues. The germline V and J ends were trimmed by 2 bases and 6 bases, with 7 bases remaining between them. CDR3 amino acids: CASGLTIAGELFF. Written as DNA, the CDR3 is TGTGCTAGTGGTTTGACGATTGCCGGGGAGCTGTTTTTT.

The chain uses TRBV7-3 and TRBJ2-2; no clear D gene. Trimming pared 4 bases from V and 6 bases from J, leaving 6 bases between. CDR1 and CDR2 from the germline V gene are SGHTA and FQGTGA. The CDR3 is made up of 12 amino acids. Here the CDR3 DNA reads TGTGCCAGCAGCTCCAGAGCCGGGGAGCTGTTTTTT. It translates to CASSSRAGELFF.

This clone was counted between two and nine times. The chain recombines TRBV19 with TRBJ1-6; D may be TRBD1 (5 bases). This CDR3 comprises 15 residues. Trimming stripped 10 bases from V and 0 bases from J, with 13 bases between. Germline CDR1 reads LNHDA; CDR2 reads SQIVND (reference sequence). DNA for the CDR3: TGTGCCACCCATCGTGGGGGCTCCTATAATTCACCCCTCCACTTT. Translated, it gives CATHRGGSYNSPLHF.

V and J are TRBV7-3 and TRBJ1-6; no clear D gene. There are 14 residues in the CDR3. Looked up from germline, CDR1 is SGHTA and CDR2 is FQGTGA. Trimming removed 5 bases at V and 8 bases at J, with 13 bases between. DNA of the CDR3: TGTGCCAGCAGCCTTCAAGCGGGAGATTCACCCCTCCACTTT. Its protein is CASSLQAGDSPLHF.

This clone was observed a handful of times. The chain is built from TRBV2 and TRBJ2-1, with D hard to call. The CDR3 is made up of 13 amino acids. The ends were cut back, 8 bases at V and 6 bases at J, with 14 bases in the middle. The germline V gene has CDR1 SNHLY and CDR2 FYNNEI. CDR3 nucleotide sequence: TGTGCCAGCTGTCCGGAAATCTTCAATGAGCAGTTCTTC. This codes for CASCPEIFNEQFF.

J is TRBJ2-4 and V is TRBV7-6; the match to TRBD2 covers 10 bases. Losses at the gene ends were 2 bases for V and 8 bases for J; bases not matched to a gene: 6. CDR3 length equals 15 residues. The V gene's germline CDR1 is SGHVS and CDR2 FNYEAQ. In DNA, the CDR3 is TGTGCCAGCAGCTTAAGCGGGGGGGTACGGGACATTCAGTACTTC. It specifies CASSLSGGVRDIQYF.

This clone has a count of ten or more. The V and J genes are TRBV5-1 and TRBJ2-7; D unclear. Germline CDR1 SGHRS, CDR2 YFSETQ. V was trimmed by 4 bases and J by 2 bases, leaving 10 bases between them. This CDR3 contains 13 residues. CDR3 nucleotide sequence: TGCGCCAGCAGCCGGACGGTGACCTACGAGCAGTACTTC. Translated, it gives CASSRTVTYEQYF.

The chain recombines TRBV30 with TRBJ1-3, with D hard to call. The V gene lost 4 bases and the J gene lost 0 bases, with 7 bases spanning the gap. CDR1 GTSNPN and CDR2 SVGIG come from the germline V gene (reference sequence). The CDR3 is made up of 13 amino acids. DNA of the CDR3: TGTGCCTGGACTGCCAGCTCTGGAAACACCATATATTTT. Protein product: CAWTASSGNTIYF.

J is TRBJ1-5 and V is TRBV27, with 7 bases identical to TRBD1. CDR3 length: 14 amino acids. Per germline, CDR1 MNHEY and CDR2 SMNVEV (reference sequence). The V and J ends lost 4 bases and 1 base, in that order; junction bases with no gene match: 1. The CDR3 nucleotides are TGTGCCAGCAGTTCACAGGGGAGCAATCAGCCCCAGCATTTT. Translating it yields CASSSQGSNQPQHF.

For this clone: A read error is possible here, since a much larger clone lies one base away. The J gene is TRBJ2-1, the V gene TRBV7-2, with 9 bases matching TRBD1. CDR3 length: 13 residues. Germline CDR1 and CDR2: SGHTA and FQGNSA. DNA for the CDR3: TGTGCCACACGGACAGGGGTAGGCAATGGGCAGTTCTTC. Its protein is CATRTGVGNGQFF. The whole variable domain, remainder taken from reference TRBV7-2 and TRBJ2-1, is GAGVSQSPSNKVTEKGKDVELRCDPISGHTALYWYRQSLGQGLEFLIYFQGNSAPDKSGLPSDRFSAERTGGSVSTLTIQRTQQEDSAVYLCATRTGVGNGQFFGPGTRLTVL.

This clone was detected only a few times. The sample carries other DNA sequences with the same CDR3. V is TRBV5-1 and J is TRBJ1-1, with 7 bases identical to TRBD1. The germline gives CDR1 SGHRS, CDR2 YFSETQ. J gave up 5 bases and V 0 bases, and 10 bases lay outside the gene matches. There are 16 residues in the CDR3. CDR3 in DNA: TGCGCCAGCAGCTTGGGGCAGGGGGGGCGTTGGACTGAAGCTTTCTTT. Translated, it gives CASSLGQGGRWTEAFF. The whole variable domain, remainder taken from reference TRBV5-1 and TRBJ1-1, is KAGVTQTPRYLIKTRGQQVTLSCSPISGHRSVSWYQQTPGQGLQFLFEYFSETQRNKGNFPGRFSGRQFSNSRSEMNVSTLELGDSALYLCASSLGQGGRWTEAFFGQGTRLTVV.

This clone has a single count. The CDR3 DNA reads TGTGCCAGCGCAGGTCCGATTAACAGAGACAATGAGCAGTTCTTC. It translates to CASAGPINRDNEQFF. The chain links TRBV6-1 to TRBJ2-1; no firm D call. The CDR3 totals 15 residues. Germline CDR1 MNHNS, CDR2 SASEGT. V was cut by 8 bases and J by 5 bases, with 19 bases left in between.

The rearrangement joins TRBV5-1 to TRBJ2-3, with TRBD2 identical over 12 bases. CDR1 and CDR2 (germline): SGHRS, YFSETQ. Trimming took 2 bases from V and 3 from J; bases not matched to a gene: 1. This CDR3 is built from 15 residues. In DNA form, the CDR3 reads TGCGCCAGCAGCTTACTAGCGGGAGGAACAGATACGCAGTATTTT. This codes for CASSLLAGGTDTQYF.

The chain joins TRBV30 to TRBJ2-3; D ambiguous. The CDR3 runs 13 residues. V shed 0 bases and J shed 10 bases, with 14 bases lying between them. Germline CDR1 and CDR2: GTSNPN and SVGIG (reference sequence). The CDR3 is CAWSVNAASAQYF. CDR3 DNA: TGTGCCTGGAGTGTAAACGCGGCTTCAGCGCAGTATTTT.

CDR3 bases: TGTGCCAGCAGCTTTCCGGCCCATCCGGGACAGGGATCCTACGAGCAGTACTTC. Its protein product is CASSFPAHPGQGSYEQYF. The V and J genes are TRBV7-8 and TRBJ2-7, with 9 bases fitting TRBD1. The V and J ends lost 3 bases and 1 base, in that order; junction bases with no gene match: 13. Germline lookup yields CDR1 SGHVS and CDR2 FQNEAQ. The CDR3 is 18 residues long.

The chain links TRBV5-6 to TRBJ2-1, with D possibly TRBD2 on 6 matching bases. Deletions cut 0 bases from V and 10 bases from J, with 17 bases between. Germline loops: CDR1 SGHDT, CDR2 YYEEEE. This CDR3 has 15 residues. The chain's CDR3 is CASSLGSGSGREQFF. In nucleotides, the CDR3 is TGTGCCAGCAGCTTGGGCAGCGGGTCCGGCCGGGAGCAGTTCTTC.

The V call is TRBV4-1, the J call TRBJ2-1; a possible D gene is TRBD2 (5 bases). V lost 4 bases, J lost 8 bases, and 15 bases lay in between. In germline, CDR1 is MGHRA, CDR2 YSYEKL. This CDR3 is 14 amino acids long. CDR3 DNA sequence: TGCGCCAGCAGCCTCCTCACTAGTATGGATGAGCAGTTCTTC. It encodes CASSLLTSMDEQFF.

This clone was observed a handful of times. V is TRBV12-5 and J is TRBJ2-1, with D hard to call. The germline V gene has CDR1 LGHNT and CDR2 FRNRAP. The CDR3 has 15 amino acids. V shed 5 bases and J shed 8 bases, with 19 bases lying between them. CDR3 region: CASGTIYSSNDEQFF. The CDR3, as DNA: TGTGCTAGTGGTACTATTTACTCCTCGAACGATGAGCAGTTCTTC.

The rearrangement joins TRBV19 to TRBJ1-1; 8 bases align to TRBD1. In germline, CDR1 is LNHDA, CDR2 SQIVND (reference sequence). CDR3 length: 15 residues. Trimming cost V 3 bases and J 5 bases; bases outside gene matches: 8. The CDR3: CASSIQGALLTEAFF. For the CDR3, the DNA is TGTGCCAGTAGTATTCAGGGGGCGCTTCTGACTGAAGCTTTCTTT.

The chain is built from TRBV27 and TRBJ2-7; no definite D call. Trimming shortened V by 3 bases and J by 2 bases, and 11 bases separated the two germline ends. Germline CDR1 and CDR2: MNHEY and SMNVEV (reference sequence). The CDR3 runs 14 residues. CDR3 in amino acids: CASSFSGGAYEQYF. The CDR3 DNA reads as TGTGCCAGCAGTTTCTCCGGCGGAGCCTACGAGCAGTACTTC.

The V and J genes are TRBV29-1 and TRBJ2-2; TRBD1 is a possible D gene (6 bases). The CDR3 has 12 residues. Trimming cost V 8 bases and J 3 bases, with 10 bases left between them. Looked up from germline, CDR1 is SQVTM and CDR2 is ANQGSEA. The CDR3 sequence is CSFNRDTGELFF. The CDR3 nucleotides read TGCAGCTTTAACAGGGACACCGGGGAGCTGTTTTTT.

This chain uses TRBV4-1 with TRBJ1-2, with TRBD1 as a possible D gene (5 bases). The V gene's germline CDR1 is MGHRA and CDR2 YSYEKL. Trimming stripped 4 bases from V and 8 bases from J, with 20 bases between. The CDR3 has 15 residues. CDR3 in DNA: TGCGCCAGCAGCCTGACGGGACTTACATCGGCGGGCTACACCTTC. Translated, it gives CASSLTGLTSAGYTF.